The clone carrying this T cell receptor beta chain was counted between two and nine times. The antigen is unknown. One entry per CDR3 protein, called by TCRdb with MiXCR from the RT-PCR reads. Here the sample spans hundreds of thousands of distinct CDR3 sequences, about 15% being singletons. The data belong to a study of response to subunit inactivated influenza vaccine. Study-level findings and limits: Authors suggested seasonal influenza vaccinations each recruit few new T cells.

V dropped 7 bases and J dropped 7 bases, with 14 bases sitting between them. This CDR3 contains 14 residues. CDR1 is MDHEN and CDR2 is SYDVKM in the germline V gene. This receptor was identified in a man in his fifties or sixties who received an inactivated influenza vaccine. V usage is TRBV28 and J usage is TRBJ1-6, with a weak D call TRBD1 (5 bases). Specimen: PBMCs from blood, collected around 14 days before vaccination. CDR3 sequence (DNA): TGTGCCAGCACCCTAGGGGTTATGAATTCACCCCTCCACTTT. It is translated as CASTLGVMNSPLHF.